One sample yielded the 23 T cell receptor beta chains listed below, sequenced in a study of monozygotic twins with inflammatory bowel disease. TCRdb processed the 5' RACE reads again and assigns one entry to each CDR3 protein, with no DNA. This sample's clone table lists 300,000 to 400,000 distinct CDR3 sequences. The material sequenced was blood. The origin of the receptors is a human donor with ulcerative colitis or Crohn's disease, or a healthy co-twin of an affected twin (not recorded which).

This rearrangement joins TRBV23-1 to TRBJ1-6. TRBV23-1 is an ORF, with its function uncertain. This CDR3 has 15 residues. CDR3 loop: CASSWRGSANSPLHF.

The genes are TRBV6-1 and TRBJ2-1; with no DNA, the TCRdb D assignment of TRBD1 cannot be verified. CDR3 size: 14 residues. Per the germline V gene, CDR1 is MNHNS and CDR2 is SASEGT. This chain's CDR3 is CASSLRDRDNEQFF.

This chain joins TRBV7-6 and TRBJ2-1; TCRdb designates TRBD1, a call that cannot be tested without DNA. The CDR3 is 16 amino acids. Germline V CDR1 and CDR2: SGHVS, FNYEAQ. CDR3 loop: CASSPGTDFSYNEQFF.

The V call is TRBV9, the J call TRBJ1-1; as DNA is missing, the TRBD1 call by TCRdb cannot be tested. The CDR3 is made up of 13 amino acids. Germline V gene sequence: CDR1 SGDLS, CDR2 YYNGEE. This chain's CDR3 is CASSIDRGPEAFF.

The chain uses TRBV5-1 and TRBJ2-3; TCRdb indicates TRBD2, and absent DNA this call remains unverified. The CDR3 has 17 amino acids. Germline loops: CDR1 SGHRS, CDR2 YFSETQ. The CDR3 reads CASSLVRTSGGTDTQYF.

The chain has TRBV7-8 and TRBJ2-7. The CDR3 is 15 amino acids. The germline V gene has CDR1 SGHVS and CDR2 FQNEAQ. The CDR3 reads CASSLDFSRTYEQYF. Drawing the rest from reference TRBV7-8 and TRBJ2-7, the complete variable domain is GAGVSQSPRYKVAKRGQDVALRCDPISGHVSLFWYQQALGQGPEFLTYFQNEAQLDKSGLPSDRFFAERPEGSVSTLKIQRTQQEDSAVYLCASSLDFSRTYEQYFGPGTRLTVT.

This chain links TRBV5-1 with TRBJ2-1; with no DNA, the TCRdb D assignment of TRBD1 cannot be verified. Germline V lookup: CDR1 SGHRS, CDR2 YFSETQ. The CDR3 length is 12 residues. CDR3 sequence: CASSRSGARKFF.

This CDR3 reads CASSNGTGDYEQYF. This chain connects TRBV21-1 to TRBJ2-7; TCRdb calls TRBD1, which cannot be checked without DNA. TRBV21-1 is recorded as a pseudogene. This CDR3 has 14 residues.

The chain employs TRBV5-1 and TRBJ2-2; TCRdb calls TRBD1, which cannot be checked without DNA. Looked up from germline, CDR1 is SGHRS and CDR2 is YFSETQ. The CDR3 is 17 amino acids. CDR3 residues: CASSYLWTGVDTGELFF.

The chain links TRBV12-3 or TRBV12-4 to TRBJ2-1; TCRdb names TRBD1, which stays unverified in the absence of DNA. This CDR3 spans 16 amino acids. CDR3 in amino acids: CASSFPLQGARVEQFF.

The rearrangement links TRBV6-2 or TRBV6-3 to TRBJ1-6; TCRdb picks TRBD1, but there is no DNA to check that call. The CDR3 consists of 15 residues. Germline lookup yields CDR1 MNHEY and CDR2 SVGEGT. CDR3 loop: CASSYLVLRDSPLHF.

The chain is built from TRBV18 and TRBJ2-3; the D call from TCRdb, TRBD2, cannot be confirmed without DNA. The CDR3 spans 19 residues. The V gene's germline CDR1 is KGHSH and CDR2 LQKENI. Here the CDR3 reads CASSQSPTGGILSTDTQYF.

The rearrangement joins TRBV12-3 or TRBV12-4 to TRBJ2-2; TCRdb gives TRBD1 as the D gene, but with no DNA this cannot be confirmed. The CDR3 is 15 residues long. CDR3 sequence reads: CASSFLQGGTGELFF.

This chain joins TRBV18 and TRBJ2-3. Germline-derived CDR1 and CDR2 are KGHSH and LQKENI. This CDR3 comprises 13 residues. The CDR3 reads CASSPRSTDSQYF.

V is TRBV5-1 and J is TRBJ2-1. This CDR3 is built from 15 residues. Germline-derived CDR1 and CDR2 are SGHRS and YFSETQ. The CDR3: CASRVGDGHYNEQFF.

This sequence joins TRBV5-1 and TRBJ2-5. Germline V gene lookup returns CDR1 SGHRS and CDR2 YFSETQ. This CDR3 contains 12 residues. The CDR3 spells CASSLVTETQYF. Together with reference TRBV5-1 and TRBJ2-5, the CDR3 gives the full variable domain: KAGVTQTPRYLIKTRGQQVTLSCSPISGHRSVSWYQQTPGQGLQFLFEYFSETQRNKGNFPGRFSGRQFSNSRSEMNVSTLELGDSALYLCASSLVTETQYFGPGTRLLVL.

The V gene is TRBV6-1, the J gene TRBJ2-3; TCRdb reports TRBD2, a call that lacks DNA to check it against. CDR1 is MNHNS and CDR2 is SASEGT in the germline V gene. CDR3 length: 19 residues. CDR3 in amino acids: CASSGFPGTSGDSPDTQYF.

The CDR3 reads CASSYYGGAGEQFF. The V call is TRBV6-2 or TRBV6-3, the J call TRBJ2-1; the D gene TCRdb calls, TRBD1, cannot be checked with no DNA. The CDR3 contains 14 residues. Germline-derived CDR1 and CDR2 are MNHEY and SVGEGT.

The J gene is TRBJ1-4, the V gene TRBV5-4; TCRdb calls TRBD1, which cannot be checked without DNA. CDR3 length: 13 amino acids. In germline, CDR1 is SGHNT, CDR2 YYREEE (reference sequence). The CDR3 loop is CASRPAALGKLFF. The entire variable domain, with the rest obtained from reference TRBV5-4 and TRBJ1-4, is as follows: ETGVTQSPTHLIKTRGQQVTLRCSSQSGHNTVSWYQQALGQGPQFIFQYYREEENGRGNFPPRFSGLQFPNYSSELNVNALELDDSALYLCASRPAALGKLFFGSGTQLSVL.

The rearrangement uses TRBV20-1 and TRBJ2-7. Germline-derived CDR1 and CDR2 are DFQATT and SNEGSKA (reference sequence). The CDR3 runs 12 residues. The CDR3 region is CSATGIGFEQYF.

The chain combines TRBV5-6 with TRBJ1-5. The CDR3 is 16 amino acids. The germline V gene encodes CDR1 SGHDT and CDR2 YYEEEE. The chain's CDR3 is CASSSAVTEFYQPQHF.

The chain carries TRBV9 and TRBJ2-1; the TCRdb D gene call, TRBD2, has no DNA to confirm it. Germline CDR1 reads SGDLS; CDR2 reads YYNGEE. This CDR3 contains 16 residues. The CDR3 loop is CASSVGGVGSGVQQFF.

The chain carries TRBV25-1 and TRBJ1-6. The CDR3 contains 15 residues. CDR1 and CDR2 from the germline V gene are MGHDK and SYGVNS. CDR3 amino acids: CASSSHGTSREPLHF.